The 2 T cell receptor beta chains in this list originate from one sample, sequenced in a study of blood T cell repertoires in COVID-19. Sequencing used immunoSEQ multiplex PCR; TCRdb keeps in-frame clones, though not all of them. The sample comprises 200,000 or so clones, about four fifths of which are singletons, and 12% rests with the top ten. Material: peripheral blood. These receptors were taken from a woman aged 80 or over with COVID-19, enrolled during active disease.

The chain recombines TRBV4-3 with TRBJ2-5; 10 bases are shared with TRBD2. The CDR3 totals 17 residues. Germline CDR1 is LGHNA and CDR2 is YSLEER. With 1 base clipped from V and 5 bases from J, the junction kept 10 bases outside the gene matches. The CDR3 sequence is CASSQGLSGGARETQYF. As DNA, the CDR3 is TGCGCCAGCAGCCAAGGGTTAAGCGGGGGGGCCCGGGAGACCCAGTACTTC.

The CDR3 nucleotides are TGTGCCAGCAGCCTGGGGGGTGAGCAGTTCTTC. It translates to CASSLGGEQFF. The chain has TRBV11-3 and TRBJ2-1; D possibly corresponds to TRBD2 (6 bases). V dropped 5 bases and J dropped 9 bases, with 8 bases sitting between them. The CDR3 consists of 11 residues. From germline, CDR1 is SGHNT and CDR2 YENEEA.